This T cell receptor (beta chain) originates from a study of tumor-infiltrating lymphocytes in primary liver carcinoma. Across the whole study: Surgical resection was used to treat these primary liver carcinoma patients. Samples produced roughly 3.65 to 7.5 million productive TCRbeta reads, comparable across tissue types. Study outcomes and limitations: Overlap in tumor-adjacent and tumor-blood pairs fell below that of tumor region pairs.

Concerning this clonotype itself: No antigen is known for it.

The researchers obtained blood RNA from unsorted whole blood and also extracted germline DNA. Approximately 4 milliliters of peripheral blood were gathered ahead of the operation. A constant-region primer served to make TCR beta cDNA from roughly 500 ng total RNA. Employing slightly modified ARM-PCR, three nested multiplex PCR rounds were run, and these gave rise to the TCR beta libraries. Forward primers for TRBV1-TRBV30 and a C-beta reverse primer served the first two PCR rounds, at about 10 cycles each. TCRdb re-derived calls from the multiplex PCR reads in MiXCR, one entry per CDR3 protein. The data show 300,000 to 350,000 distinct CDR3 sequences, around 60% seen once. The CDR3 totals 16 residues. The V gene's germline CDR1 is MDHEN and CDR2 SYDVKM. V was cut by 4 bases and J by 8 bases, with 21 bases left in between.

The chain uses TRBV28 and TRBJ2-1, with TRBD2 as a possible D gene (5 bases). The TCR sequence derives from a man aged 40-49 years with primary liver carcinoma and hepatitis B virus infection. Sample: peripheral blood. The CDR3 is CASSSPVGGRDDEQFF. DNA for the CDR3: TGTGCCAGCAGTTCCCCCGTAGGTGGGAGAGATGATGAGCAGTTCTTC.